The present TCR beta chain was sequenced within a study of T-cell memory formation after mild COVID-19. Study results and caveats: Mainly in CM and EM were contracting CD4+ clones; CD8+ were in EMRA. The finding that pre-infection memory included some responding clones suggested that cross-reactive memory joined. Second-wave clones with a day 37 peak had unconfirmed SARS-CoV-2 specificity.

The junction had 10 bases not matched to a gene; V was cut back by 4 bases and J by 7 bases. The germline gives CDR1 LGHDT, CDR2 YNNKEL (reference sequence). This CDR3 has 15 residues. 5'RACE with constant-segment primers yielded barcoded, UMI-tagged TCR alpha and TCR beta cDNA libraries. TCRdb itself ran the 5' RACE reads through MiXCR, one entry per CDR3 protein. Among 470,000 or so distinct CDR3 sequences listed, more than 15% were seen once. For this clonotype: Its antigen is unknown.

The receptor was derived from a young man who had mild COVID-19 (a few samples of this study predate the infection). Cell type and time point are not known. Source material: PBMCs or a T cell subset sorted from them (not recorded which). The chain employs TRBV3-1 and TRBJ2-7; TRBD1 matches 10 bases. The CDR3 DNA is TGTGCCAGCAGCCGATACGCCGGGACAGGGGCTGAGCAGTACTTC. Translation: CASSRYAGTGAEQYF.